These T cell receptor beta chains were read from a single sample in a study of T cells in Graves' hyperthyroidism and ophthalmopathy. One entry per CDR3 protein results from TCRdb running MiXCR on the multiplex PCR reads. The table includes around 300,000 distinct CDR3 sequences, about 25% detected once. Input material: blood. These receptors were obtained from a man aged 35 to 55 with Graves' hyperthyroidism that later progressed to Graves' ophthalmopathy. The CDR3 runs from the conserved cysteine through the conserved F or W. Each record gives: D gene, J gene, clone size, V gene, CDR3 protein, CDR3 DNA. D genes are given only for firm matches. The size entry is marked missing in some rows and otherwise reads once, few, many or a size class.

D: NA; J: TRBJ1-1; size: many; V: TRBV7-8; CDR3: CASSLAVGFMNTEAFF; DNA: TGTGCCAGCAGCTTAGCGGTCGGCTTCATGAACACTGAAGCTTTCTTT
D: NA; J: TRBJ1-1; size: NA; V: TRBV20-1; CDR3: CSARVKGENTEAFF; DNA: TGCAGTGCTCGAGTTAAAGGGGAGAACACTGAAGCTTTCTTT
D: NA; J: TRBJ1-2; size: many; V: TRBV29-1; CDR3: CSVGEDGYTF; DNA: TGCAGCGTTGGGGAGGATGGCTACACCTTC
D: NA; J: TRBJ2-7; size: once; V: TRBV9; CDR3: CASSDDTYSYEQYF; DNA: TGTGCCAGCAGCGACGACACCTACTCCTACGAGCAGTACTTC
D: NA; J: TRBJ2-4; size: once; V: TRBV7-2; CDR3: CASSLDGGNIQYF; DNA: TGTGCCAGCAGCTTGGATGGAGGGAACATTCAGTACTTC
D: TRBD1; J: TRBJ2-5; size: many; V: TRBV24-1; CDR3: CATKGTAEETQYF; DNA: TGTGCCACCAAAGGGACAGCAGAAGAGACCCAGTACTTC
D: NA; J: TRBJ2-7; size: many; V: TRBV28; CDR3: CASSLSSPWEQYF; DNA: TGTGCCAGCAGTTTATCCTCTCCTTGGGAGCAGTACTTC
D: TRBD1; J: TRBJ1-1; size: NA; V: TRBV28; CDR3: CASNIPGQMNTEAFF; DNA: TGTGCCAGCAACATTCCGGGACAGATGAACACTGAAGCTTTCTTT
D: NA; J: TRBJ2-7; size: many; V: TRBV24-1; CDR3: CATADSPYEQYF; DNA: TGTGCCACCGCCGACAGTCCCTACGAGCAGTACTTC
D: NA; J: TRBJ2-7; size: few; V: TRBV6-2/TRBV6-3; CDR3: CASSYRVPHEQYF; DNA: TGTGCCAGCAGTTACCGGGTACCCCACGAGCAGTACTTC
D: NA; J: TRBJ2-2; size: few; V: TRBV5-1; CDR3: CASSQTRGGGELFF; DNA: TGCGCCAGCAGCCAGACCCGGGGCGGCGGGGAGCTGTTTTTT
D: NA; J: TRBJ1-2; size: NA; V: TRBV19; CDR3: CASSIGVRPNYGYTF; DNA: TGTGCCAGTAGTATAGGAGTCCGTCCTAACTATGGCTACACCTTC
D: NA; J: TRBJ1-2; size: many; V: TRBV28; CDR3: CASSQEAAIGGYTF; DNA: TGTGCCAGCAGTCAGGAGGCAGCGATTGGGGGCTACACCTTC
D: NA; J: TRBJ1-2; size: NA; V: TRBV6-5; CDR3: CASSYRQSNYGYTF; DNA: TGTGCCAGCAGTTACCGCCAATCCAACTATGGCTACACCTTC
D: TRBD2; J: TRBJ2-7; size: many; V: TRBV12-3/TRBV12-4; CDR3: CASSWEGLNEQYF; DNA: TGTGCCAGCAGTTGGGAGGGACTTAACGAGCAGTACTTC
D: NA; J: TRBJ2-5; size: many; V: TRBV29-1; CDR3: CSARGRLGETQYF; DNA: TGCAGTGCCCGGGGGCGTTTAGGAGAGACCCAGTACTTC
D: NA; J: TRBJ2-7; size: few; V: TRBV6-1; CDR3: CASSALQGGEQYF; DNA: TGTGCCAGCAGTGCCTTACAGGGCGGCGAGCAGTACTTC
D: NA; J: TRBJ2-4; size: many; V: TRBV6-1; CDR3: CASSLVGRGKNIQYF; DNA: TGTGCCAGCAGCCTCGTGGGTCGAGGCAAAAACATTCAGTACTTC
D: TRBD1; J: TRBJ2-5; size: many; V: TRBV6-5; CDR3: CASSHPRTGQETQYF; DNA: TGTGCCAGCAGTCACCCTCGGACAGGGCAAGAGACCCAGTACTTC
D: TRBD2; J: TRBJ2-2; size: many; V: TRBV5-1; CDR3: CASSPWGLAGAGELFF; DNA: TGCGCCAGCAGCCCATGGGGGCTAGCGGGAGCCGGGGAGCTGTTTTTT
D: TRBD1; J: TRBJ1-2; size: many; V: TRBV29-1; CDR3: CSVSTGTNYGYTF; DNA: TGCAGCGTTTCGACAGGGACTAACTATGGCTACACCTTC
D: NA; J: TRBJ1-2; size: NA; V: TRBV6-2/TRBV6-3; CDR3: CASNEPPTEHGYTF; DNA: TGTGCCAGCAACGAGCCCCCTACGGAGCATGGCTACACCTTC
D: NA; J: TRBJ1-1; size: many; V: TRBV5-1; CDR3: CASSLDRGYGEAFF; DNA: TGCGCCAGCAGCTTGGATAGGGGCTATGGTGAAGCTTTCTTT
D: NA; J: TRBJ2-5; size: NA; V: TRBV7-3; CDR3: CASSRTSGAETQYF; DNA: TGTGCCAGCAGCAGGACCTCAGGGGCAGAGACCCAGTACTTC
D: TRBD2; J: TRBJ2-7; size: many; V: TRBV10-1; CDR3: CASGHPSGLVVYEQYF; DNA: TGCGCCAGTGGCCATCCCTCGGGACTAGTTGTCTACGAGCAGTACTTC
D: NA; J: TRBJ1-1; size: many; V: TRBV5-1; CDR3: CASSLGRVDTEAFF; DNA: TGCGCCAGCAGCTTGGGCAGGGTTGACACTGAAGCTTTCTTT